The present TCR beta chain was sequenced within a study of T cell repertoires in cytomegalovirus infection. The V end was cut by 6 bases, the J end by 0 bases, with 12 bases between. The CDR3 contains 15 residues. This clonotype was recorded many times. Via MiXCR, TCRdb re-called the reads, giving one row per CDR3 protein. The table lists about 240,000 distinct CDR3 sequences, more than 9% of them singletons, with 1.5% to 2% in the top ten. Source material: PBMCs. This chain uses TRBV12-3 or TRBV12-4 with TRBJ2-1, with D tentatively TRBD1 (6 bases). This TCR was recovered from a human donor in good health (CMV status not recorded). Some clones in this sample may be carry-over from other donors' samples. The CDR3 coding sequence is TGTGCCAGCAGATTGGGACACAGCTCCTACAATGAGCAGTTCTTC. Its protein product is CASRLGHSSYNEQFF.